These 8 T cell receptor beta chains originate from one sample sequenced in a study of early T cells in non-severe SARS-CoV-2 infection listed by TCRdb under 2021. The method was 5' RACE. The instrument was a NextSeq 500. TCRdb passed the public sequencing reads through fastp at Q25 and MiXCR, retaining productive beta sequences. Each entry is one CDR3 protein sequence, shown with its most common DNA and genes. This sample lists tens of thousands of distinct CDR3 sequences; around 12% were detected once. Of the sample, roughly 2.5% is held by the ten largest clones. The sequenced sample was whole blood, obtained at baseline. The source is an adult who was a healthcare worker with PCR-confirmed SARS-CoV-2 infection or an uninfected control (not recorded which).

This clonotype was observed at least ten times. This sequence joins TRBV29-1 and TRBJ1-2, with D possibly matching TRBD1 (5 bases). The CDR3 spans 12 residues. Germline lookup yields CDR1 SQVTM and CDR2 ANQGSEA. Deletions cut 3 bases from V and 3 bases from J, with 8 bases between. CDR3 amino acids: CSVDPGYYGYTF. CDR3 nucleotides: TGCAGCGTTGATCCAGGGTACTATGGCTACACCTTC.

The chain combines TRBV4-2 with TRBJ2-7, with no clear D. Trimming took off 0 bases at V and 5 bases at J, with 5 bases between the two ends. The CDR3 consists of 12 residues. Looked up from germline, CDR1 is LGHNA and CDR2 is YNFKEQ. The CDR3 sequence is CASSQDRDEQYF. The CDR3 nucleotides read TGTGCCAGCAGCCAAGATCGGGACGAGCAGTACTTC.

The sample holds many counts of this clonotype. The rearrangement uses TRBV29-1 and TRBJ2-4; the match to TRBD1 covers 8 bases. Germline assignment: CDR1 SQVTM and CDR2 ANQGSEA. The CDR3 is 17 amino acids. J gave up 6 bases and V 4 bases, and 17 bases lay outside the gene matches. The CDR3 sequence is CSVVADRESYMGNIQYF. CDR3 DNA sequence: TGCAGCGTTGTTGCGGACAGGGAGTCTTATATGGGAAACATTCAGTACTTC. The complete variable domain, with remaining parts taken from reference TRBV29-1 and TRBJ2-4, reads SAVISQKPSRDICQRGTSLTIQCQVDSQVTMMFWYRQQPGQSLTLIATANQGSEATYESGFVIDKFPISRPNLTFSTLTVSNMSPEDSSIYLCSVVADRESYMGNIQYFGAGTRLSVL.

This clonotype was detected only a few times. The chain recombines TRBV27 with TRBJ2-4; D perhaps matches TRBD2 (6 bases). Trimming removed 4 bases from V and 7 bases from J, with 14 bases in between. This CDR3 region has 14 residues. The germline V gene encodes CDR1 MNHEY and CDR2 SMNVEV (reference sequence). CDR3 coding DNA: TGTGCCAGCAGTTCAGGAGGGGCGGTGAACATTCAGTACTTC. This sequence encodes CASSSGGAVNIQYF.

In its sample, this clonotype was seen many times. The V call is TRBV15, the J call TRBJ1-5, with 8 nucleotides matching TRBD1. This CDR3 is built from 16 residues. Per the germline V gene, CDR1 is LNHNV and CDR2 is YYDKDF (reference sequence). V lost 2 bases, J lost 4 bases, and 7 bases stayed unmatched. As DNA, the CDR3 is TGTGCCACCAGCAGATTCGGACAGGGTGGAAATCAGCCCCAGCATTTT. Translation gives CATSRFGQGGNQPQHF.

This clonotype occurred a few times. The J gene is TRBJ2-5, the V gene TRBV5-1; no clear D gene. From germline, CDR1 is SGHRS and CDR2 YFSETQ. The V gene lost 0 bases and the J gene lost 0 bases, with 3 bases spanning the gap. This CDR3 contains 13 residues. CDR3 in DNA: TGCGCCAGCAGCTTGGGGAACCAAGAGACCCAGTACTTC. This encodes CASSLGNQETQYF.

This clonotype was seen only a few times. The CDR3 protein is CASSRKRGRPASYEQYF. CDR3 in DNA: TGTGCCAGCAGTCGGAAGCGGGGGCGTCCCGCTTCCTACGAGCAGTACTTC. This chain joins TRBV27 and TRBJ2-7; 8 bases agree with TRBD2. The CDR3 totals 17 residues. The V gene end was trimmed by 5 bases and the J gene end by 1 base; junction bases not matched to a gene: 13. Germline lookup yields CDR1 MNHEY and CDR2 SMNVEV (reference sequence).

This clonotype was observed at least ten times. J is TRBJ1-1 and V is TRBV4-1; no clear D. This CDR3 region has 14 residues. Germline V gene lookup returns CDR1 MGHRA and CDR2 YSYEKL. The V gene lost 0 bases and the J gene lost 7 bases, with 12 bases spanning the gap. CDR3: CASSQDPRLSEAFF. The CDR3 nucleotides read TGCGCCAGCAGCCAAGACCCCCGGTTGAGTGAAGCTTTCTTT.